This T cell receptor beta chain was captured by sequencing in a study of blood T cell repertoires in COVID-19. Study context: Researchers got acute and convalescent COVID-19 samples from the United States, Italy and Spain.

The method was immunoSEQ multiplex PCR; TCRdb's version includes in-frame clones alone and lacks a portion of them. The sample includes approximately 170,000 clones, more than 75% seen only once; the top ten take 3% to 4%. J gave up 4 bases and V 3 bases, and 4 bases lay outside the gene matches. The CDR3 totals 14 residues. Germline CDR1 is SGHRS and CDR2 is YFSETQ. The genes are TRBV5-1 and TRBJ1-1, with TRBD1 matching 9 bases. Sequencing was carried out using peripheral blood. The receptor's source is a man aged 65 to 85 with acute or convalescent COVID-19. Here the CDR3 DNA reads TGCGCCAGCAGCTCACCGACAGGGGGCACTGAAGCTTTCTTT. Translating gives CASSSPTGGTEAFF.